These 6 T cell receptor beta chains were all obtained from the same sample, sequenced in a study of T cells in Graves' hyperthyroidism and ophthalmopathy. TCR beta CDR3 regions were amplified from RNA. With the HTBI primer set, the TCR CDR3 went through a first round of RT-PCR. TCRdb recomputed calls from the multiplex PCR reads with MiXCR, one row per CDR3 protein. The table has fewer than 400,000 distinct CDR3 sequences, around 14% seen once. The sequenced sample was blood. Receptors were obtained from a young woman with Graves' hyperthyroidism that later progressed to Graves' ophthalmopathy.

V and J are TRBV27 and TRBJ1-6; 7 nucleotides line up with TRBD1. CDR3 length: 14 residues. In germline, CDR1 is MNHEY, CDR2 SMNVEV (reference sequence). V trimming: 5 bases; J trimming: 5 bases; junction bases outside the gene matches: 3. The CDR3 coding sequence is TGTGCCAGCAGTCCGGGACAGCATAATTCACCCCTCCACTTT. Its translation: CASSPGQHNSPLHF.

This clonotype was seen at least ten times. The chain employs TRBV7-6 and TRBJ2-1; TRBD1 matches at 10 bases. After removal of 1 base from V and 0 bases from J, the junction contained 3 bases not matched to a gene. Germline V gene sequence: CDR1 SGHVS, CDR2 FNYEAQ. The CDR3 loop spans 17 amino acids. The CDR3 is CASSLGDRGSSYNEQFF. The DNA for the CDR3 is TGTGCCAGCAGCTTAGGGGACAGGGGAAGCTCCTACAATGAGCAGTTCTTC.

The table lists this clonotype with a few counts. The chain carries TRBV12-3 or TRBV12-4 and TRBJ1-1; D possibly corresponds to TRBD1 (6 bases). The V and J ends lost 5 bases and 5 bases respectively, with 9 bases between them. The CDR3 runs to 12 residues. The CDR3 region has the DNA TGTGCCAGCAGTGTCAGGGGAACTGAAGCTTTCTTT. It codes for CASSVRGTEAFF.

This clonotype came up a few times. The rearrangement joins TRBV5-4 to TRBJ2-3; 7 positions agree with TRBD1. V was pared by 4 bases and J by 1 base, with 6 bases of the junction left unmatched. The germline V gene has CDR1 SGHNT and CDR2 YYREEE (reference sequence). CDR3 length equals 15 residues. The CDR3 reads CASSITGAGTDTQYF. DNA for the CDR3: TGTGCCAGCAGCATCACAGGGGCGGGCACAGATACGCAGTATTTT.

The chain combines TRBV12-5 with TRBJ2-7; D tentatively fits TRBD1 or TRBD2 (5 bases each). Germline CDR1 is LGHNT and CDR2 is FRNRAP. The V end was cut by 0 bases, the J end by 0 bases, with 15 bases between. CDR3 length: 17 amino acids. This CDR3 is CASGLVLGTESSYEQYF. CDR3 nucleotide sequence: TGTGCTAGTGGTTTGGTACTAGGGACCGAGAGCTCCTACGAGCAGTACTTC.

V is TRBV19 and J is TRBJ2-5; D tentatively reads TRBD1 or TRBD2 (5 bases each). The V gene lost 4 bases and the J gene lost 4 bases, with 19 bases spanning the gap. There are 16 residues in the CDR3. Germline assignment: CDR1 LNHDA and CDR2 SQIVND (reference sequence). The CDR3 DNA reads TGTGCCAGTAGTACCCCCGGGGCACTTCGAGGAGAGACCCAGTACTTC. This codes for CASSTPGALRGETQYF. The whole variable domain, filled in from reference TRBV19 and TRBJ2-5, reads DGGITQSPKYLFRKEGQNVTLSCEQNLNHDAMYWYRQDPGQGLRLIYYSQIVNDFQKGDIAEGYSVSREKKESFPLTVTSAQKNPTAFYLCASSTPGALRGETQYFGPGTRLLVL.